Following are 5 T cell receptor beta chains from one sample sequenced in a study of T cell repertoires in cytomegalovirus infection. TCRdb itself ran the reads through MiXCR, one entry per CDR3 protein. The sample contains tens of thousands of distinct CDR3 sequences, about 29% of which appear only once. Their antigens are not known. The input for sequencing was CD8+ T cells from cultured PBMCs, taken from culture after CMV antigen stimulation. The receptors come from a human donor in good health (CMV status not recorded). Some clones in this sample may be carry-over from other donors' samples.

Remarks on this clonotype: This may arise from a read error, as a much more abundant clone is one base away. This sequence joins TRBV27 and TRBJ2-1, with TRBD2 matching 8 bases. The CDR3 contains 16 residues. Germline loops: CDR1 MNHEY, CDR2 SMNVEV (reference sequence). CDR3 sequence reads: CVNLSGGGGKWDEQFF. CDR3 DNA sequence: TGTGTCAACCTAAGCGGAGGCGGGGGGAAGTGGGATGAGCAGTTCTTC.

V usage is TRBV6-2 or TRBV6-3 and J usage is TRBJ2-2, with 9 bases that match TRBD2. V lost 0 bases and J lost 4; bases outside the gene matches: 6. Germline V gene lookup returns CDR1 MNHEY and CDR2 SVGEGT. This CDR3 spans 17 amino acids. The CDR3 region is CASSYSLLAGSTGELFF. The CDR3 DNA sequence: TGTGCCAGCAGTTACTCCCTACTAGCGGGTTCCACCGGGGAGCTGTTTTTT.

The chain is built from TRBV2 and TRBJ1-5; TRBD1 might be the D (6 bases). Germline V lookup: CDR1 SNHLY, CDR2 FYNNEI. The V end lost 6 bases, the J end lost 5 bases, and 23 bases lay between the germline ends. The CDR3 is 17 amino acids. This chain's CDR3 is CASSERGGRVEDQPQHF. CDR3 sequence (DNA): TGTGCCAGCAGCGAAAGGGGGGGCAGAGTCGAGGATCAGCCCCAGCATTTT.

This clonotype appeared a few times. This chain connects TRBV19 to TRBJ1-5, with D hard to call. CDR3 length equals 13 residues. The germline V and J ends were trimmed by 6 bases and 5 bases, with 11 bases remaining between them. Germline CDR1 LNHDA, CDR2 SQIVND (reference sequence). The CDR3 loop reads CASSLSWDQPQHF. DNA of the CDR3: TGTGCCAGTAGCCTCAGTTGGGATCAGCCCCAGCATTTT.

DNA of the CDR3: TGTGCCAGCACCCACTCCAGTGGCGGGGGTTACGAGCAGTACTTC. This sequence encodes CASTHSSGGGYEQYF. The rearrangement links TRBV27 to TRBJ2-7; 7 bases are shared with TRBD2. From germline, CDR1 is MNHEY and CDR2 SMNVEV (reference sequence). The CDR3 runs 15 residues. V lost 7 bases, J lost 4 bases, and 13 bases stayed unmatched.